The clone carrying this T cell receptor (beta chain) was counted many times. The antigen is not known. This sample is part of a study of T cells in Graves' hyperthyroidism and ophthalmopathy. In the study overall: The blood sample was taken at first diagnosis, before treatment began.

Lactation, pregnancy, other autoimmune disease or uncontrolled infection led to exclusion of patients. Thyroid ultrasound and orbital computed tomography, with clinical symptoms and serum thyroxine and TRAb, informed diagnoses. V was pared by 6 bases and J by 2 bases, with 15 bases between. The CDR3 extends over 15 amino acids. Regions amplified from RNA transcripts were the TCR beta CDR3 regions. Primed by the HTBI set, a first-round RT-PCR was run on the TCR CDR3. TCRdb analysed the multiplex PCR reads with MiXCR anew, one entry per CDR3 protein. The sample has 300,000 to 400,000 distinct CDR3 sequences, 21% seen once; the top ten hold less than 65%. Findings of the study overall: Model-based prediction identified ophthalmopathy a median around 6.5 months prior to its onset.

This clonotype originated in a woman in her forties or fifties with Graves' hyperthyroidism. The chain carries TRBV12-3 or TRBV12-4 and TRBJ2-3; tentatively, D is TRBD2 (6 bases). The sample comprised blood. This CDR3 reads CASSTRDFSTDTQYF. In nucleotides, the CDR3 is TGTGCCAGCAGCACCCGGGACTTCTCCACAGATACGCAGTATTTT.